This T cell receptor beta chain was identified during a study of cytotoxic CD8 clonotypes in ibrutinib-treated CLL. The CDR3 runs to 13 residues. Germline loops: CDR1 LNHDA, CDR2 SQIVND (reference sequence). The germline V and J ends were trimmed by 8 bases and 1 base, with 11 bases remaining between them. The protocol was immunoSEQ multiplex PCR, while the TCRdb copy is restricted to in-frame clones and leaves out a portion. The table lists about 300,000 clones, around 77% of them singletons. This material consisted of PBMCs, taken at disease progression, from a patient treated with ibrutinib. This chain uses TRBV19 with TRBJ1-2; possible D gene TRBD1, 6 bases. This TCR was sampled from a human donor with chronic lymphocytic leukemia. This chain's CDR3 is CASQGHLNYGYTF. The CDR3 nucleotides are TGTGCCAGTCAGGGACACCTTAACTATGGCTACACCTTC.